This is a list of T cell receptor beta chains from one sample in a study of T cell repertoires in cytomegalovirus infection. Their target antigens are unknown. Using its own MiXCR run on the reads, TCRdb lists one record per CDR3 protein. The profile shows hundreds of thousands of distinct CDR3 sequences, 31% of them singletons. Material: cultured CD8+ T cells from PBMCs, obtained from culture after CMV antigen stimulation. The receptors stem from a human donor in good health (CMV status not recorded). Some clones in this sample may be carry-over from other donors' samples. CDR3s leave out the opening cysteine and the closing phenylalanine or tryptophan.

J gene | V gene | CDR3 protein
TRBJ2-1 | TRBV7-7 | ASSFRIGDEQF
TRBJ2-3 | TRBV28 | ASSFDSYADTQY
TRBJ2-2 | TRBV19 | ASSIVGTTNTGELF
TRBJ2-3 | TRBV27 | ASSLTAATDTQY
TRBJ2-3 | TRBV15 | ATSPITVTDTQY
TRBJ1-1 | TRBV28 | ASSREGGTAF
TRBJ1-1 | TRBV6-5 | ASKMGANTEAF
TRBJ2-1 | TRBV7-6 | ASSSSKGTRGGYYEQF
TRBJ1-1 | TRBV5-1 | ASSPYGPGGTEAF
TRBJ2-1 | TRBV7-9 | ASSGESTGGNNEQF
TRBJ1-5 | TRBV6-5 | ASSYSISQPQH
TRBJ1-1 | TRBV12-3/TRBV12-4 | ASSLSGKFTEAF
TRBJ1-2 | TRBV7-9 | ASSIGQVNYGYT
TRBJ2-5 | TRBV7-7 | ASSLSPGLAEETQY
TRBJ2-1 | TRBV6-1 | ASSPRTTGILGDEQF
TRBJ2-2 | TRBV7-7 | ASSLGAGASRAGELF
TRBJ1-4 | TRBV7-9 | ASSPTDRVDEKLF
TRBJ1-1 | TRBV7-9 | ASRHIGGEAF
TRBJ1-4 | TRBV13 | ASSPVTRAGGAFDEKLF
TRBJ2-1 | TRBV2 | ASSEWTDSYNEQF
TRBJ1-6 | TRBV27 | ASSHGTDNSPLH
TRBJ2-3 | TRBV6-1 | ASSDNRAGAITDTQY
TRBJ2-1 | TRBV7-6 | ASSLVTLAGGRTYNEQF
TRBJ2-3 | TRBV6-1 | ASSRLAETDTQY
TRBJ1-2 | TRBV24-1 | ATSDQDRNHGYT
TRBJ1-5 | TRBV6-2/TRBV6-3 | ASSHGQNQPQH
TRBJ2-7 | TRBV10-3 | AISEVTYEQY
TRBJ1-1 | TRBV19 | ASTLGDSLNTEAF
TRBJ2-1 | TRBV19 | ASASLGGANEQF
TRBJ1-2 | TRBV20-1 | SAHSGPYGYT
TRBJ2-7 | TRBV27 | ASSWRTGGRDEQY
TRBJ2-7 | TRBV5-8 | ASSHRHEQY
TRBJ2-7 | TRBV2 | ASQVSGESSYEQY
TRBJ2-5 | TRBV23-1 | ASSRPIRAVRRETQY
TRBJ1-1 | TRBV7-9 | ASSPGLIEAF
TRBJ2-5 | TRBV9 | ASSVAPSGQETQY
TRBJ1-1 | TRBV7-9 | ASSFFQGIDTEAF
TRBJ1-4 | TRBV6-5 | ATTAATNEKLF
TRBJ1-2 | TRBV27 | ASSLRGPSEINYGYT
TRBJ2-7 | TRBV27 | ASSLAGGGPSYEQY
TRBJ2-1 | TRBV4-3 | ASSQDWYRPYNEQF
TRBJ2-7 | TRBV7-2 | ASSLALAEEQY
TRBJ2-1 | TRBV4-1 | ASGTSGGQYNEQF
TRBJ1-2 | TRBV6-2/TRBV6-3 | ASSYSSGQSYGYT